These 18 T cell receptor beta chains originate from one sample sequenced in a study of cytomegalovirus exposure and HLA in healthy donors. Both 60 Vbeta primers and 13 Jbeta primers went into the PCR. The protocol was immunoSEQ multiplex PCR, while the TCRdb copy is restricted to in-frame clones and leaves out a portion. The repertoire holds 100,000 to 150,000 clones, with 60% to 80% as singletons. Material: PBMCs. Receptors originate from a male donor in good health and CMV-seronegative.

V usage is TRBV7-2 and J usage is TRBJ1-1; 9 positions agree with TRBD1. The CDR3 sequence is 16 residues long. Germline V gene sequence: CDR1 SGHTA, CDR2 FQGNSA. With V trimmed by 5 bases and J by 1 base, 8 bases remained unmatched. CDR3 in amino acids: CASSPGTGTTNTEAFF. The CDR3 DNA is TGTGCCAGCAGCCCCGGGACAGGGACAACGAACACTGAAGCTTTCTTT.

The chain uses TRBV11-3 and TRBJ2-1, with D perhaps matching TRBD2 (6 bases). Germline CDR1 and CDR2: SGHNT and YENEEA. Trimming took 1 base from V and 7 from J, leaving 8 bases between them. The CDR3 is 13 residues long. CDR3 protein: CASSLGRGNEQFF. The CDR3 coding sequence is TGTGCCAGCAGCTTAGGGAGGGGAAATGAGCAGTTCTTC.

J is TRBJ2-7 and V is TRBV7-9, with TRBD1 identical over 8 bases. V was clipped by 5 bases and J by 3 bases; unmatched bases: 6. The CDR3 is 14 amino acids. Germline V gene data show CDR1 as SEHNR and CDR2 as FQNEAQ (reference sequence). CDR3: CASSRTGGSYEQYF. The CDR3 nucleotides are TGTGCCAGCAGCCGTACAGGGGGTAGCTACGAGCAGTACTTC.

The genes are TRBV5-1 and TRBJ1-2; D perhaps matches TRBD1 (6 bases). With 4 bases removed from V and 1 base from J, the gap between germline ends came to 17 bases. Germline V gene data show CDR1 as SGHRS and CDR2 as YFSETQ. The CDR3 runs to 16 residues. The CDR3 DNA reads TGCGCCAGCAGCGGCAGAGAGCAGGGGATTAACTATGGCTACACCTTC. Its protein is CASSGREQGINYGYTF.

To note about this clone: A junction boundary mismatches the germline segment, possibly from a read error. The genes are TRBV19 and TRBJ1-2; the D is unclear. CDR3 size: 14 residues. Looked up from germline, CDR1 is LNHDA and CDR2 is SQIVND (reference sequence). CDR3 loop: CASSIGRPDYSYTF. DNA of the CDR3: TGTGCCAGTAGTATAGGGAGACCCGACTATAGCTACACCTTC. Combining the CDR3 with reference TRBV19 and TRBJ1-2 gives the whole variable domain DGGITQSPKYLFRKEGQNVTLSCEQNLNHDAMYWYRQDPGQGLRLIYYSQIVNDFQKGDIAEGYSVSREKKESFPLTVTSAQKNPTAFYLCASSIGRPDYSYTFGSGTRLTVV.

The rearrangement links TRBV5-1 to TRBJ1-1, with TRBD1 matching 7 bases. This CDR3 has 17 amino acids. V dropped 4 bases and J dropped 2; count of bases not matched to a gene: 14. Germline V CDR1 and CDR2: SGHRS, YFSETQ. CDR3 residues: CASSRARGLTDNTEAFF. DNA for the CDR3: TGCGCCAGCAGCAGGGCCAGGGGGTTGACGGATAACACTGAAGCTTTCTTT.

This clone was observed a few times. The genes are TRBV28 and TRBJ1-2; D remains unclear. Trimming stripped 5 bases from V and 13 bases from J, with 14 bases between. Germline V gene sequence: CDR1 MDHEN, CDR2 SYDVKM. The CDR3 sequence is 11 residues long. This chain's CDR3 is CASSQPSPCTF. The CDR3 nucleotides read TGTGCCAGCAGTCAACCGAGTCCATGCACCTTC.

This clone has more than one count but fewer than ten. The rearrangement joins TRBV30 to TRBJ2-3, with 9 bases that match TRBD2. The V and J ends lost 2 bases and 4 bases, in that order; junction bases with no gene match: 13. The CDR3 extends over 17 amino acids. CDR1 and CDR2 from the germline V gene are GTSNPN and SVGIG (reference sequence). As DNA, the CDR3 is TGTGCCTGGAGTACCTACTCCGGGACTAGCCCTGCAGATACGCAGTATTTT. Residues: CAWSTYSGTSPADTQYF.

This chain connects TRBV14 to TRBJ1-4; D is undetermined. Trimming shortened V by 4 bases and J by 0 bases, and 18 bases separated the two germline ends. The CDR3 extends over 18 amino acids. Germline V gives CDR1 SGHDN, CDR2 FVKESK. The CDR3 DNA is TGTGCCAGCAGCCCTACTAGTACCGGGTTCGCAACTAATGAAAAACTGTTTTTT. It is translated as CASSPTSTGFATNEKLFF.

CDR3 protein: CAGTVNNEQFF. In nucleotides, the CDR3 is TGTGCCGGGACAGTTAACAATGAGCAGTTCTTC. The rearrangement uses TRBV6-1 and TRBJ2-1, with 7 bases matching TRBD1. Germline V gene sequence: CDR1 MNHNS, CDR2 SASEGT. The ends lost 11 bases at V and 5 bases at J; junction bases unmatched: 3. This CDR3 has 11 amino acids.

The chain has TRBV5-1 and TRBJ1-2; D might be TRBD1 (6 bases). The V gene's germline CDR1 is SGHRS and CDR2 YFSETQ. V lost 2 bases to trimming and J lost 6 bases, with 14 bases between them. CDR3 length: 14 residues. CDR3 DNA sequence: TGCGCCAGCAGCTTTAATGGCCAGGGGAATGGCTACACCTTC. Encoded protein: CASSFNGQGNGYTF.

This chain's CDR3 is CASRRPGQPNEKLFF. In DNA form, the CDR3 reads TGTGCCAGTAGACGCCCGGGACAGCCTAATGAAAAACTGTTTTTT. The chain uses TRBV19 and TRBJ1-4, with TRBD1 matching over 7 bases. The germline V gene has CDR1 LNHDA and CDR2 SQIVND (reference sequence). Losses at the gene ends were 6 bases for V and 3 bases for J; bases not matched to a gene: 7. CDR3 length: 15 residues.

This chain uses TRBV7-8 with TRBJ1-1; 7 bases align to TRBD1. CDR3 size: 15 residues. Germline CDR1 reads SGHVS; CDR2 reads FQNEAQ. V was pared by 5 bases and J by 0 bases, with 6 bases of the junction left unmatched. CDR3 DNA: TGTGCCAGCAGCCTCCGGGACAGAATGAACACTGAAGCTTTCTTT. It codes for CASSLRDRMNTEAFF.

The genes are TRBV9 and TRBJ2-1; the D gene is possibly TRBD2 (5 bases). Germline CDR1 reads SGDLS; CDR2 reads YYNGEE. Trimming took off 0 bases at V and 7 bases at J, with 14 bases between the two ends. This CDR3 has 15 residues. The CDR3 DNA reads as TGTGCCAGCAGCGTAGTGTCAACTAGTACTAATGAGCAGTTCTTC. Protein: CASSVVSTSTNEQFF.

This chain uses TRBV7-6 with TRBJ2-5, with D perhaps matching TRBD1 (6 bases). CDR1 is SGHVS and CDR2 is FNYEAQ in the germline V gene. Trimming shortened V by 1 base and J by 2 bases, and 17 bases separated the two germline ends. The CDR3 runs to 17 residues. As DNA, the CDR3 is TGTGCCAGCAGCTTAGGCGGCTTCAGGGGAGCTCAAGAGACCCAGTACTTC. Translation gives CASSLGGFRGAQETQYF.

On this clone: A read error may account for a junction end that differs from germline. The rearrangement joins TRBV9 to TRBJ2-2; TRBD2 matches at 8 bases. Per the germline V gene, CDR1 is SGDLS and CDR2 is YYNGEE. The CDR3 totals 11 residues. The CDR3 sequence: CASSSSGGLFF. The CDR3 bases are TGTGCCAGCAGTTCCAGCGGGGGGCTGTTTTTT.

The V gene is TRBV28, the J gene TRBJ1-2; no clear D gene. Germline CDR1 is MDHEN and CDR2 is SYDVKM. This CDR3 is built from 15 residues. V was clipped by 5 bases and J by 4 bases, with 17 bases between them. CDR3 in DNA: TGTGCCAGCAGTCCGGACGGAGGAGTCCCCTATGGCTACACCTTC. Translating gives CASSPDGGVPYGYTF.

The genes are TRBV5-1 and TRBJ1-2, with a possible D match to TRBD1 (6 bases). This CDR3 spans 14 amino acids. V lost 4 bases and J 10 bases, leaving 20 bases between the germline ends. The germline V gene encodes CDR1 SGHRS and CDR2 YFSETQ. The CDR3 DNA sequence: TGCGCCAGCAGCAGGGACAATACCAATGATGTCTACACCTTC. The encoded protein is CASSRDNTNDVYTF.